This entry lists 19 T cell receptor beta chains sequenced from one sample in a study of Siglec-9 on CD8 T cells in melanoma. This table comes from immunoSEQ multiplex PCR, and its TCRdb copy is limited to in-frame clones, with some not included. The sample includes 25,000 to 30,000 clones, 80% of them seen just once. The sequenced sample was Siglec-9- CD8+ T cells sorted from blood. These receptors were collected from a human donor in good health.

V and J are TRBV28 and TRBJ2-7; a weak D match, TRBD1 (6 bases). This CDR3 spans 13 amino acids. The germline V and J ends were trimmed by 2 bases and 4 bases, with 9 bases remaining between them. Per germline, CDR1 MDHEN and CDR2 SYDVKM. The CDR3 coding sequence is TGTGCCAGCAGTTTACTACAGGGTTACGAGCAGTACTTC. This codes for CASSLLQGYEQYF.

V and J are TRBV27 and TRBJ1-4; no firm D call. Trimming took 2 bases from V and 4 from J, leaving 8 bases between them. Germline-derived CDR1 and CDR2 are MNHEY and SMNVEV (reference sequence). The CDR3 is 14 amino acids. CDR3 amino acids: CASSLVDGNEKLFF. The CDR3 bases are TGTGCCAGCAGTTTAGTGGACGGTAATGAAAAACTGTTTTTT.

This clone has only one observation. The chain employs TRBV2 and TRBJ1-3, with D maybe TRBD1 (6 bases). The CDR3 length is 17 residues. The ends were cut back, 5 bases at V and 0 bases at J, with 17 bases in the middle. CDR1 is SNHLY and CDR2 is FYNNEI in the germline V gene. The CDR3 loop reads CASSWDTLRYSGNTIYF. DNA for the CDR3: TGTGCCAGCAGTTGGGACACGCTTCGGTACTCTGGAAACACCATATATTTT. Variable domain in full (rest from reference TRBV2 and TRBJ1-3): EPEVTQTPSHQVTQMGQEVILRCVPISNHLYFYWYRQILGQKVEFLVSFYNNEISEKSEIFDDQFSVERPDGSNFTLKIRSTKLEDSAMYFCASSWDTLRYSGNTIYFGEGSWLTVV.

The gene calls are TRBV6-1 and TRBJ1-2, with D perhaps TRBD1 (5 bases). The CDR3 totals 15 residues. Between the trimmed V and J ends, which lost 0 bases and 4 bases, there was a span of 12 bases. Germline values: CDR1 MNHNS, CDR2 SASEGT. The CDR3 is CASSEARTPSYGYTF. CDR3 nucleotides: TGTGCCAGCAGTGAAGCGCGGACACCCTCCTATGGCTACACCTTC.

The rearrangement joins TRBV4-1 to TRBJ1-1, with 11 bases fitting TRBD1. The CDR3 has 16 amino acids. J lost 7 bases, V lost 3 bases, and 10 bases had no gene match. Per the germline V gene, CDR1 is MGHRA and CDR2 is YSYEKL. The CDR3 loop is CASSHSTGTGGIEAFF. In DNA form, the CDR3 reads TGCGCCAGCAGCCACTCCACCGGGACAGGGGGGATTGAAGCTTTCTTT.

This clone occurred once. The chain has TRBV2 and TRBJ1-2; D ambiguous. V dropped 5 bases and J dropped 1 base, with 5 bases sitting between them. This CDR3 comprises 12 residues. The V gene's germline CDR1 is SNHLY and CDR2 FYNNEI. Here the CDR3 DNA reads TGTGCCAGCAGTCCTAATAACTATGGCTACACCTTC. Its protein product is CASSPNNYGYTF.

V gene TRBV5-1 combines with J gene TRBJ1-3; D call uncertain. The ends were cut back, 0 bases at V and 3 bases at J, with 10 bases in the middle. The germline gives CDR1 SGHRS, CDR2 YFSETQ. This CDR3 is built from 15 residues. The CDR3 bases are TGCGCCAGCAGCTTGGCTGCGGGGTTTGGAAACACCATATATTTT. It codes for CASSLAAGFGNTIYF.

The V gene is TRBV10-3, the J gene TRBJ2-6; 10 bases align to TRBD1. Germline values: CDR1 ENHRY, CDR2 SYGVKD. The trim removed 4 bases at V and 3 bases at J, leaving 12 bases unmatched. The CDR3 contains 19 residues. Here the CDR3 reads CAISVPGQGKIDGANVLTF. DNA of the CDR3: TGTGCCATCAGTGTGCCGGGACAGGGGAAGATTGATGGGGCCAACGTCCTGACTTTC.

The chain carries TRBV27 and TRBJ2-7; a weak D match, TRBD2 (5 bases). This CDR3 spans 14 amino acids. V dropped 5 bases and J dropped 7 bases, with 18 bases sitting between them. The germline V gene has CDR1 MNHEY and CDR2 SMNVEV (reference sequence). The CDR3 spells CASSTSAGDWEQYF. The CDR3, as DNA: TGTGCCAGCAGTACCTCGGCGGGTGATTGGGAGCAGTACTTC.

This sequence joins TRBV6-5 and TRBJ1-5, with D unresolved. Trimming cost V 5 bases and J 6 bases, with 11 bases left between them. This CDR3 is built from 13 residues. Germline V gene lookup returns CDR1 MNHEY and CDR2 SVGAGI. For the CDR3, the DNA is TGTGCCAGCAGTATGGGAGCCGGTCAGCCCCAGCATTTT. It codes for CASSMGAGQPQHF.

The V call is TRBV19, the J call TRBJ1-2, with TRBD1 identical over 7 bases. This CDR3 region has 14 residues. V lost 5 bases and J lost 3; bases outside the gene matches: 6. Germline CDR1 reads LNHDA; CDR2 reads SQIVND (reference sequence). The chain's CDR3 is CASSPPGQYYGYTF. The CDR3 DNA is TGTGCCAGTAGTCCTCCGGGACAGTACTATGGCTACACCTTC.

This rearrangement joins TRBV7-6 to TRBJ1-4; D is perhaps TRBD1 (6 bases). Germline loops: CDR1 SGHVS, CDR2 FNYEAQ. The CDR3 extends over 15 amino acids. Deletions cut 1 base from V and 7 bases from J, with 13 bases between. The CDR3 DNA sequence: TGTGCCAGCAGCTTAGAACAGGGAAGGGTTGAAAAACTGTTTTTT. Protein: CASSLEQGRVEKLFF.

The chain links TRBV15 to TRBJ2-1, with no clear D. CDR1 is LNHNV and CDR2 is YYDKDF in the germline V gene (reference sequence). Trimming cost V 0 bases and J 7 bases, with 10 bases left between them. This CDR3 has 14 residues. DNA for the CDR3: TGTGCCACCAGCAGAGATCTGGGTTTGAATGAGCAGTTCTTC. The encoded protein is CATSRDLGLNEQFF.

This chain joins TRBV25-1 and TRBJ2-1; TRBD2 aligns across 10 bases. Looked up from germline, CDR1 is MGHDK and CDR2 is SYGVNS. This CDR3 comprises 17 residues. J gave up 9 bases and V 1 base, and 12 bases lay outside the gene matches. In DNA form, the CDR3 reads TGTGCCAGCAGTGAATTTCAAGCGACTAGCGGGTGGGCTGAGCAGTTCTTC. Its translation is CASSEFQATSGWAEQFF. The full variable domain, completed using reference TRBV25-1 and TRBJ2-1, is EADIYQTPRYLVIGTGKKITLECSQTMGHDKMYWYQQDPGMELHLIHYSYGVNSTEKGDLSSESTVSRIRTEHFPLTLESARPSHTSQYLCASSEFQATSGWAEQFFGPGTRLTVL.

The V and J genes are TRBV4-1 and TRBJ2-1; D remains ambiguous. The CDR3 loop spans 15 amino acids. V lost 3 bases, J lost 0 bases, and 9 bases lay in between. Germline-derived CDR1 and CDR2 are MGHRA and YSYEKL. This CDR3 is CASSHAPVSYNEQFF. The DNA for the CDR3 is TGCGCCAGCAGCCACGCCCCGGTCTCCTACAATGAGCAGTTCTTC.

Only a few counts were recorded for this clone. This sequence joins TRBV27 and TRBJ2-1; the D gene could be TRBD1 or TRBD2 (6 bases each). Looked up from germline, CDR1 is MNHEY and CDR2 is SMNVEV (reference sequence). The CDR3 runs to 16 residues. V was clipped by 2 bases and J by 6 bases, with 17 bases between them. CDR3 residues: CASSLAGSGGGNEQFF. In DNA form, the CDR3 reads TGTGCCAGCAGTTTAGCTGGGTCCGGAGGGGGCAATGAGCAGTTCTTC.

V is TRBV19 and J is TRBJ1-3; D call uncertain. The CDR3 consists of 13 residues. In germline, CDR1 is LNHDA, CDR2 SQIVND (reference sequence). V was clipped by 1 base and J by 3 bases, with 4 bases between them. The CDR3 loop reads CASSIGLGNTIYF. CDR3 coding DNA: TGTGCCAGTAGTATAGGTCTTGGAAACACCATATATTTT.

J is TRBJ2-2 and V is TRBV9; 8 bases match TRBD1. V gave up 3 bases and J gave up 6 bases; unmatched junction bases: 4. Germline V lookup: CDR1 SGDLS, CDR2 YYNGEE. CDR3 size: 14 residues. The CDR3 protein is CASSAGQVSGELFF. For the CDR3, the DNA is TGTGCCAGCAGCGCGGGACAGGTCTCCGGGGAGCTGTTTTTT.

This clone showed up just once. The chain employs TRBV7-8 and TRBJ2-1, with D hard to call. The CDR3 spans 12 residues. CDR1 and CDR2 (germline): SGHVS, FQNEAQ. V lost 5 bases and J lost 7, with 9 bases in between. CDR3 sequence: CASSLVGNEQFF. The CDR3 region has the DNA TGTGCCAGCAGCCTCGTGGGGAATGAGCAGTTCTTC.